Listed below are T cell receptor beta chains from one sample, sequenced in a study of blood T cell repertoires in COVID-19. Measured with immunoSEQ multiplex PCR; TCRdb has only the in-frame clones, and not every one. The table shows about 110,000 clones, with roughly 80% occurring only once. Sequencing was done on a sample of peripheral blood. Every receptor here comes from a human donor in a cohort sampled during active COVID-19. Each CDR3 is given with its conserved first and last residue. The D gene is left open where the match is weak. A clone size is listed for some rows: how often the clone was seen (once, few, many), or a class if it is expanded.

TGCACCAGCAGCCAAGACGCCAAGCGGGGCACAGATACGCAGTATTTT	CTSSQDAKRGTDTQYF	.	TRBJ2-3	once	TRBV1
TGTGCCAGCAGCTTATTGACACCAGACAAATTGTACCAAGAGACCCAGTACTTC	CASSLLTPDKLYQETQYF	.	TRBJ2-5	.	TRBV7-2
TGTGCCCCCGGGGCAGCGGGAGGGCGGATAGAGACCCAGTACTTC	CAPGAAGGRIETQYF	TRBD2	TRBJ2-5	.	TRBV19
TGTGCCAGCAGTTTCAGCTCGGGAAAAGAGACCCAGTACTTC	CASSFSSGKETQYF	.	TRBJ2-5	once	TRBV27
TGTGCCAGCAGCTCCAGGACTAGCGGAAACAATGAGCAGTTCTTC	CASSSRTSGNNEQFF	TRBD2	TRBJ2-1	.	TRBV7-2
TGTGCCAGCAGTTACTTCCCTTATCAGGGGACTGAAGCTTTCTTT	CASSYFPYQGTEAFF	.	TRBJ1-1	.	TRBV6-6
TGCAGCGTTGGGGGAGAAGCGGGGGTGCCAGGCACAGATACGCAGTATTTT	CSVGGEAGVPGTDTQYF	TRBD2	TRBJ2-3	.	TRBV29-1
TGTGCCAGCAGTGAGTTAGTGACCTACGAGCAGTACTTC	CASSELVTYEQYF	.	TRBJ2-7	.	TRBV2
TGTGCCAGCAGCTTAGGGCCCCCGGGACTAGCGGGAGGGCAAGAGACCCAGTACTTC	CASSLGPPGLAGGQETQYF	TRBD2	TRBJ2-5	.	TRBV7-2
TGCGCCAGCAGCCAACCGGGACTAGCGGCCGGGTACGAGCAGTACTTC	CASSQPGLAAGYEQYF	TRBD2	TRBJ2-7	.	TRBV4-1
TGTGCCACAAGACTAGCGGGCGTTGGGGTGTACGAGCAGTACTTC	CATRLAGVGVYEQYF	TRBD2	TRBJ2-7	.	TRBV27
TGTGCCAGCAGCGTAGCTCCAGATAACACTGAAGCTTTCTTT	CASSVAPDNTEAFF	.	TRBJ1-1	once	TRBV9
TGTGCCAGTAGAGCTAGCGGGCCGGGTACGCAGTATTTT	CASRASGPGTQYF	TRBD2	TRBJ2-3	.	TRBV19
TGTGCCAGCAGCTTGAAGGGCTCGAGCGGGAGGGGCACAGATACGCAGTATTTT	CASSLKGSSGRGTDTQYF	TRBD2	TRBJ2-3	once	TRBV5-4
TGTGCCAGCAGCCAGTGGACTAGCGGGATAGGAAATGAGCAGTTCTTC	CASSQWTSGIGNEQFF	TRBD2	TRBJ2-1	.	TRBV3-1/TRBV3-2
TGTGCCAGCTCACCACTCCGGGACTACCATGAGCAGTTCTTC	CASSPLRDYHEQFF	TRBD2	TRBJ2-1	.	TRBV18
TGTGCCAGCAGCTTAGATCTAGCGGGAGGGCCGAATGAGCAGTTCTTC	CASSLDLAGGPNEQFF	TRBD2	TRBJ2-1	.	TRBV7-2
TGTGCCAGCAGCGGGGGGGTAGCGGGCCCCAATGAGCAGTTCTTC	CASSGGVAGPNEQFF	TRBD2	TRBJ2-1	.	TRBV5-4
TGTGCCACCCAGTGGGGGCGCGAGTTGCCCCAGCATTTT	CATQWGRELPQHF	.	TRBJ1-5	.	TRBV28
TGCGCCAGCAGCCCGGCAGCGGACAGGTTCTCTGGAAACACCATATATTTT	CASSPAADRFSGNTIYF	TRBD1	TRBJ1-3	.	TRBV4-1